Following are 26 T cell receptor beta chains from one sample sequenced in a study of T cell responses to AZD1222 COVID-19 vaccine. Generated by immunoSEQ multiplex PCR, the TCRdb table keeps only in-frame clones and is missing some. The sample has about 77,000 clones; around 90% are singletons. This specimen was peripheral blood, taken 28 days after the second AZD1222 dose. These receptors all stem from an adult who received the AZD1222 COVID-19 vaccine.

This rearrangement joins TRBV30 to TRBJ1-3, with D possibly being TRBD1 (5 bases). This CDR3 region has 15 residues. CDR1 and CDR2 from the germline V gene are GTSNPN and SVGIG (reference sequence). V shed 3 bases and J shed 0 bases, with 12 bases lying between them. CDR3 residues: CAWSSQGFSGNTIYF. For the CDR3, the DNA is TGTGCCTGGAGCTCCCAGGGTTTCTCTGGAAACACCATATATTTT.

In its sample, this clone was seen once. The chain links TRBV7-2 to TRBJ1-5; D is unclear. Germline-derived CDR1 and CDR2 are SGHTA and FQGNSA. Trimming stripped 4 bases from V and 1 base from J, with 8 bases between. This CDR3 is built from 14 residues. CDR3 loop: CASSSARSNQPQHF. CDR3 nucleotide sequence: TGTGCCAGCAGCTCAGCAAGGAGCAATCAGCCCCAGCATTTT.

The genes are TRBV5-8 and TRBJ2-2; D is undetermined. Germline values: CDR1 SGHTS, CDR2 YDEGEE. The CDR3 length is 16 residues. V was shortened by 3 bases and J by 1 base, with 13 bases between the two germline ends. Written as DNA, the CDR3 is TGTGCCAGCAGCTGGGCAAGGCAACTGAACACCGGGGAGCTGTTTTTT. This codes for CASSWARQLNTGELFF. The variable domain in full, completed from reference TRBV5-8 and TRBJ2-2, reads EAGVTQSPTHLIKTRGQQATLRCSPISGHTSVYWYQQALGLGLQFLLWYDEGEERNRGNFPPRFSGRQFPNYSSELNVNALELEDSALYLCASSWARQLNTGELFFGEGSRLTVL.

This chain links TRBV19 with TRBJ1-5, with TRBD1 as a possible D gene (5 bases). Germline values: CDR1 LNHDA, CDR2 SQIVND (reference sequence). This CDR3 has 15 amino acids. Trimming pared 7 bases from V and 5 bases from J, leaving 18 bases between. The DNA for the CDR3 is TGTGCCAGTACCGGGGACGGAGTAGCGGATCAGCCCCAGCATTTT. Amino acids: CASTGDGVADQPQHF.

The J gene is TRBJ2-7, the V gene TRBV3-1 (or the pseudogene TRBV3-2); 7 nucleotides agree with TRBD2. This CDR3 has 18 amino acids. Trimming at V came to 2 bases and at J to 0 bases, leaving 13 bases not matched to a gene. In germline, CDR1 is LGHDT, CDR2 YNNKEL (reference sequence). The CDR3 DNA is TGTGCCAGCAGCCAACCCCCCCGTGCTAGCGGAAGCTCCTACGAGCAGTACTTC. Protein sequence: CASSQPPRASGSSYEQYF.

This chain connects TRBV12-3 or TRBV12-4 to TRBJ1-5, with unresolved D. The CDR3 loop spans 13 amino acids. With 4 bases removed from V and 7 bases from J, the gap between germline ends came to 11 bases. This chain's CDR3 is CASSSGRGQPQHF. The CDR3 region has the DNA TGTGCCAGCAGTTCCGGGAGAGGGCAGCCCCAGCATTTT.

V and J are TRBV28 and TRBJ1-2; D perhaps matches TRBD1 (5 bases). Germline CDR1 is MDHEN and CDR2 is SYDVKM. V lost 5 bases to trimming and J lost 0 bases, with 10 bases between them. The length of the CDR3 is 14 residues. The CDR3: CASSLGDANYGYTF. CDR3 nucleotide sequence: TGTGCCAGCAGTCTAGGGGACGCTAACTATGGCTACACCTTC.

The chain joins TRBV19 to TRBJ2-2; D uncertain. The CDR3 loop spans 15 amino acids. The germline gives CDR1 LNHDA, CDR2 SQIVND (reference sequence). Trimming removed 3 bases at V and 5 bases at J, with 13 bases between. This CDR3 is CASSMGSRMTGELFF. The CDR3 nucleotides read TGTGCCAGTAGTATGGGGTCCCGTATGACCGGGGAGCTGTTTTTT.

V is TRBV19 and J is TRBJ2-3; D unclear. Trimming stripped 0 bases from V and 6 bases from J, with 10 bases between. The CDR3 runs to 14 residues. The germline gives CDR1 LNHDA, CDR2 SQIVND (reference sequence). The chain's CDR3 is CASSIDHSADTQYF. CDR3 in DNA: TGTGCCAGTAGTATAGATCACTCGGCGGATACGCAGTATTTT.

Within the sample, this clone is medium-sized. The chain uses TRBV13 and TRBJ2-7, with 7 bases fitting TRBD1. Germline CDR1 reads PRHDT; CDR2 reads FYEKMQ (reference sequence). Trimming removed 6 bases from V and 2 bases from J; junction bases left unmatched: 7. The CDR3 contains 14 residues. CDR3 protein: CASRKQGSTYEQYF. CDR3 coding DNA: TGTGCCAGCAGGAAACAGGGGTCGACCTACGAGCAGTACTTC.

The chain has TRBV19 and TRBJ1-1; 11 positions match TRBD1. The V gene end was trimmed by 6 bases and the J gene end by 4 bases; junction bases not matched to a gene: 4. Germline CDR1 is LNHDA and CDR2 is SQIVND (reference sequence). The CDR3 length is 14 residues. Written as DNA, the CDR3 is TGTGCCAGTAGCCCGGGACAGGGGGGCACTGAAGCTTTCTTT. It translates to CASSPGQGGTEAFF.

This chain connects TRBV30 to TRBJ2-7; unclear D gene. Germline values: CDR1 GTSNPN, CDR2 SVGIG (reference sequence). V was shortened by 0 bases and J by 2 bases, with 11 bases between the two germline ends. The CDR3 spans 14 residues. The CDR3 loop reads CAWSVRLGAYEQYF. In DNA form, the CDR3 reads TGTGCCTGGAGTGTACGCCTGGGTGCCTACGAGCAGTACTTC.

The J gene is TRBJ2-5, the V gene TRBV6-5, with D perhaps TRBD1 or TRBD2 (5 bases each). The CDR3 totals 13 residues. Germline CDR1 reads MNHEY; CDR2 reads SVGAGI. Trimming removed 7 bases at V and 1 base at J, with 10 bases between. Here the CDR3 DNA reads TGTGCCAGCATTGGGACCTCCCAAGAGACCCAGTACTTC. Amino acids: CASIGTSQETQYF.

The rearrangement joins TRBV28 to TRBJ1-6; D unclear. Germline V lookup: CDR1 MDHEN, CDR2 SYDVKM. The CDR3 spans 15 residues. Trimming stripped 7 bases from V and 6 bases from J, with 16 bases between. The CDR3 loop reads CASNQRVRINSPLHF. In DNA, the CDR3 is TGTGCCAGCAACCAAAGGGTTAGGATTAATTCACCCCTCCACTTT.

The V gene is TRBV6-2 or TRBV6-3, the J gene TRBJ2-7, with TRBD2 matching 11 bases. The V segment lost 2 bases and the J segment 0 bases; nucleotides outside the gene matches: 6. CDR3 size: 17 residues. Germline CDR1 MNHEY, CDR2 SVGEGT. As DNA, the CDR3 is TGTGCCAGCAGTTACCCGGGACTAGCGGCTTACTCCTACGAGCAGTACTTC. Encoded protein: CASSYPGLAAYSYEQYF.

The J gene is TRBJ2-5, the V gene TRBV6-1, with 8 bases lining up with TRBD2. With V trimmed by 3 bases and J by 2 bases, 11 bases remained unmatched. CDR1 is MNHNS and CDR2 is SASEGT in the germline V gene. This CDR3 is built from 17 residues. The CDR3 loop is CASSETTSAISQETQYF. Written as DNA, the CDR3 is TGTGCCAGCAGTGAGACGACTAGCGCCATATCTCAAGAGACCCAGTACTTC.

V is TRBV9 and J is TRBJ1-2; TRBD1 matches at 8 bases. The CDR3 length is 16 residues. Trimming cost V 4 bases and J 1 base; bases outside gene matches: 9. The V gene's germline CDR1 is SGDLS and CDR2 YYNGEE. CDR3 sequence reads: CASSPRTGRFNYGYTF. The CDR3 DNA sequence: TGTGCCAGCAGCCCACGGACAGGGCGTTTTAACTATGGCTACACCTTC.

A single count supports this clone. The gene calls are TRBV27 and TRBJ1-1; no firm D call. V was pared by 7 bases and J by 1 base, with 16 bases between. The germline V gene encodes CDR1 MNHEY and CDR2 SMNVEV (reference sequence). The CDR3 contains 15 residues. The CDR3 here is CASTPLASGNTEAFF. DNA of the CDR3: TGTGCCAGCACCCCTCTGGCGTCGGGGAACACTGAAGCTTTCTTT.

The chain carries TRBV9 and TRBJ2-7; tentative D call: TRBD2 (6 bases). Germline V CDR1 and CDR2: SGDLS, YYNGEE. The ends were cut back, 0 bases at V and 6 bases at J, with 10 bases in the middle. The CDR3 extends over 13 amino acids. The CDR3 coding sequence is TGTGCCAGCAGCGTAGGCCCAGCGGGCGAGCAGTACTTC. Translated: CASSVGPAGEQYF.

This clone was seen once. The chain employs TRBV6-5 and TRBJ1-2; D perhaps matches TRBD1 (6 bases). Trimming stripped 6 bases from V and 5 bases from J, with 10 bases between. Germline V CDR1 and CDR2: MNHEY, SVGAGI. The CDR3 has 12 amino acids. CDR3 region: CASSWQGYGYTF. CDR3 coding DNA: TGTGCCAGCAGCTGGCAGGGGTATGGCTACACCTTC.

This rearrangement joins TRBV27 to TRBJ2-7; no clear D. The germline V gene has CDR1 MNHEY and CDR2 SMNVEV (reference sequence). The CDR3 spans 15 residues. V lost 8 bases and J lost 0, with 17 bases in between. The CDR3 nucleotides read TGTGCCAGCTCCCTCGAGTCGGGTTACTCCTACGAGCAGTACTTC. Translation gives CASSLESGYSYEQYF.

This sequence joins TRBV7-7 and TRBJ2-5, with D perhaps TRBD2 (5 bases). Deletions cut 2 bases from V and 4 bases from J, with 11 bases between. The CDR3 is made up of 14 amino acids. CDR1 and CDR2 (germline): SSHAT, FNYEAQ (reference sequence). CDR3 sequence: CASSLSAGGETQYF. Here the CDR3 DNA reads TGTGCCAGCAGCTTATCCGCAGGAGGAGAGACCCAGTACTTC. Full variable domain (remainder filled in from reference TRBV7-7 and TRBJ2-5): GAGVSQSPRYKVTKRGQDVTLRCDPISSHATLYWYQQALGQGPEFLTYFNYEAQPDKSGLPSDRFSAERPEGSISTLTIQRTEQRDSAMYRCASSLSAGGETQYFGPGTRLLVL.

The J gene is TRBJ2-7, the V gene TRBV5-4, with 7 bases fitting TRBD2. The CDR3 is 13 residues long. Germline CDR1 reads SGHNT; CDR2 reads YYREEE (reference sequence). Trimming at V came to 4 bases and at J to 7 bases, leaving 8 bases not matched to a gene. The CDR3 sequence is CASSPRTSGEQYF. As DNA, the CDR3 is TGTGCCAGCAGCCCGAGGACTAGTGGGGAGCAGTACTTC.

The chain links TRBV5-6 to TRBJ2-3; D gene uncertain. The V gene lost 1 base and the J gene lost 11 bases, with 14 bases spanning the gap. The CDR3 is 13 residues long. Germline V lookup: CDR1 SGHDT, CDR2 YYEEEE. The CDR3 protein is CASSLSVERWQYF. In DNA form, the CDR3 reads TGTGCCAGCAGCTTGTCGGTGGAAAGATGGCAGTATTTT.

J is TRBJ2-3 and V is TRBV27; 13 bases fit TRBD2. CDR3 length equals 16 residues. CDR1 MNHEY and CDR2 SMNVEV come from the germline V gene (reference sequence). The V gene end was trimmed by 5 bases and the J gene end by 6 bases; junction bases not matched to a gene: 8. The CDR3 sequence: CASSLGLAGVFDTQYF. CDR3 bases: TGTGCCAGCAGTCTCGGACTAGCGGGAGTTTTCGATACGCAGTATTTT.

This sequence joins TRBV4-1 and TRBJ2-3, with TRBD2 matching over 11 bases. The CDR3 consists of 15 residues. V lost 6 bases to trimming and J lost 5 bases; unmatched junction nucleotides: 7. The germline V gene encodes CDR1 MGHRA and CDR2 YSYEKL. CDR3 nucleotides: TGCGCCAGCAGGATTAGCGGGAGGGCCGTAGATACGCAGTATTTT. Its translation: CASRISGRAVDTQYF.